These T cell receptor beta chains were read from a single sample in a study of blood T cell repertoires in COVID-19. Profiled with immunoSEQ multiplex PCR; TCRdb holds only in-frame clones, not every one. The table shows about 140,000 clones, with more than 65% occurring only once. Sequenced: peripheral blood. The origin of the receptors is a woman aged 60-75 years with acute or convalescent COVID-19. Each CDR3 is given with its conserved first and last residue. Fields, in order: D gene, clone size, V gene, J gene, CDR3 protein, CDR3 DNA. The D gene is left open where the match is weak. Only some rows state a clone size, as once, few, many or a class for expanded clones.

D gene: -; clone size: -; V gene: TRBV7-9; J gene: TRBJ1-4; CDR3 protein: CASSQTSNEKLFF; CDR3 DNA: TGTGCCAGCAGCCAGACAAGTAATGAAAAACTGTTTTTT
D gene: TRBD1; clone size: -; V gene: TRBV18; J gene: TRBJ1-2; CDR3 protein: CASSPTRQGRAGYTF; CDR3 DNA: TGTGCCAGCTCACCAACTCGACAGGGTAGAGCTGGCTACACCTTC
D gene: -; clone size: -; V gene: TRBV7-3; J gene: TRBJ2-1; CDR3 protein: CASSRNRNEQFF; CDR3 DNA: TGTGCCAGCAGCCGTAACAGAAATGAGCAGTTCTTC
D gene: -; clone size: few; V gene: TRBV15; J gene: TRBJ2-7; CDR3 protein: CATSRRTGYEQYF; CDR3 DNA: TGTGCCACCAGCCGTAGAACAGGATACGAGCAGTACTTC
D gene: TRBD1; clone size: -; V gene: TRBV11-2; J gene: TRBJ2-7; CDR3 protein: CASSLSTGSIYEQYF; CDR3 DNA: TGTGCCAGCAGCTTATCGACAGGGTCGATCTACGAGCAGTACTTC
D gene: TRBD2; clone size: -; V gene: TRBV3-1/TRBV3-2; J gene: TRBJ2-1; CDR3 protein: CASSPRTSGREAEQFF; CDR3 DNA: TGTGCCAGCAGCCCGAGGACTAGCGGGAGGGAGGCTGAGCAGTTCTTC
D gene: -; clone size: -; V gene: TRBV10-1; J gene: TRBJ1-5; CDR3 protein: CASSESVLLFNQPQHF; CDR3 DNA: TGCGCCAGCAGTGAGTCCGTACTTCTTTTCAATCAGCCCCAGCATTTT
D gene: TRBD1; clone size: -; V gene: TRBV27; J gene: TRBJ1-2; CDR3 protein: CASRHQGQGDHGYTF; CDR3 DNA: TGTGCCAGCCGCCACCAGGGACAGGGGGATCATGGCTACACCTTC
D gene: TRBD1; clone size: -; V gene: TRBV5-4; J gene: TRBJ2-2; CDR3 protein: CASSLDRGHGGELFF; CDR3 DNA: TGTGCCAGCAGCTTGGACAGGGGGCACGGCGGGGAGCTGTTTTTT
D gene: TRBD2; clone size: -; V gene: TRBV7-3; J gene: TRBJ2-1; CDR3 protein: CASSFGLAGGPASNEQFF; CDR3 DNA: TGTGCCAGCAGCTTCGGGCTAGCGGGAGGGCCAGCATCGAATGAGCAGTTCTTC
D gene: TRBD1; clone size: few; V gene: TRBV19; J gene: TRBJ1-1; CDR3 protein: CASSMGQGASEAFF; CDR3 DNA: TGTGCCAGTAGTATGGGACAGGGGGCCTCTGAAGCTTTCTTT
D gene: -; clone size: -; V gene: TRBV5-4; J gene: TRBJ1-2; CDR3 protein: CASTLGGADYGYTF; CDR3 DNA: TGTGCCAGCACCCTGGGTGGAGCCGACTATGGCTACACCTTC
D gene: -; clone size: -; V gene: TRBV28; J gene: TRBJ2-7; CDR3 protein: CASSFASGGYYEQYF; CDR3 DNA: TGTGCCAGCAGTTTTGCTTCGGGGGGCTACTACGAGCAGTACTTC
D gene: -; clone size: -; V gene: TRBV9; J gene: TRBJ2-7; CDR3 protein: CASSPAAGAYEQYF; CDR3 DNA: TGTGCCAGCAGCCCCGCGGCCGGGGCCTACGAGCAGTACTTC
D gene: TRBD1; clone size: -; V gene: TRBV28; J gene: TRBJ2-7; CDR3 protein: CASSLSGQGVYEQYF; CDR3 DNA: TGTGCCAGCAGTTTATCGGGACAGGGAGTCTACGAGCAGTACTTC
D gene: TRBD1; clone size: once; V gene: TRBV7-8; J gene: TRBJ1-1; CDR3 protein: CASSPRDRVNTEAFF; CDR3 DNA: TGTGCCAGCAGCCCCCGGGACAGGGTGAACACTGAAGCTTTCTTT
D gene: TRBD1; clone size: -; V gene: TRBV28; J gene: TRBJ2-5; CDR3 protein: CASTGGVETQYF; CDR3 DNA: TGTGCCAGCACAGGGGGCGTAGAGACCCAGTACTTC
D gene: TRBD1; clone size: -; V gene: TRBV6-1; J gene: TRBJ2-3; CDR3 protein: CASSEWGDRADTQYF; CDR3 DNA: TGTGCCAGCAGTGAGTGGGGGGACAGGGCAGATACGCAGTATTTT
D gene: -; clone size: -; V gene: TRBV5-1; J gene: TRBJ2-3; CDR3 protein: CASSSGTSTDTQYF; CDR3 DNA: TGCGCCAGCAGCTCTGGGACTTCCACAGATACGCAGTATTTT
D gene: -; clone size: few; V gene: TRBV2; J gene: TRBJ1-4; CDR3 protein: CASRGAGGEKLFF; CDR3 DNA: TGTGCCAGCAGAGGGGCAGGCGGTGAAAAACTGTTTTTT
D gene: -; clone size: -; V gene: TRBV5-6; J gene: TRBJ1-2; CDR3 protein: CASSLTLGTPSSRSYTF; CDR3 DNA: TGTGCCAGCAGCTTGACCCTCGGGACACCCTCGTCTCGGAGCTACACCTTC
D gene: -; clone size: -; V gene: TRBV28; J gene: TRBJ2-1; CDR3 protein: CASRQGVRGEQFF; CDR3 DNA: TGTGCCAGCAGACAGGGTGTTCGGGGTGAGCAGTTCTTC
D gene: TRBD1; clone size: once; V gene: TRBV30; J gene: TRBJ2-7; CDR3 protein: CAWSLDRGEQYF; CDR3 DNA: TGTGCCTGGAGTTTGGACAGGGGCGAGCAGTACTTC
D gene: -; clone size: -; V gene: TRBV7-9; J gene: TRBJ1-6; CDR3 protein: CASSLLGSGSPLHF; CDR3 DNA: TGTGCCAGCAGCTTATTAGGGAGTGGTTCACCCCTCCACTTT
D gene: TRBD1; clone size: -; V gene: TRBV12-5; J gene: TRBJ2-1; CDR3 protein: CASGWVTGGNEQFF; CDR3 DNA: TGTGCTAGTGGTTGGGTCACAGGGGGCAATGAGCAGTTCTTC